The next 4 T cell receptor beta chains were all read from a single sample in a study of cytomegalovirus exposure and HLA in healthy donors. The PCR made use of 60 Vbeta and 13 Jbeta primers. TCRdb's copy holds only in-frame clones and misses some; the assay was immunoSEQ multiplex PCR. The sample holds 150,000 or so clones, 74% seen once. Specimen: PBMCs. The receptor set was obtained from a man between 25 and 39 years old in good health and CMV-seronegative.

V and J are TRBV9 and TRBJ1-5; weak D call: TRBD1 (6 bases). V lost 4 bases and J 1 base, leaving 12 bases between the germline ends. The CDR3 is made up of 15 amino acids. Germline-derived CDR1 and CDR2 are SGDLS and YYNGEE. The CDR3 nucleotides read TGTGCCAGCAGCACAGACGACAGGAGCAATCAGCCCCAGCATTTT. Protein product: CASSTDDRSNQPQHF.

The chain has TRBV9 and TRBJ2-3; TRBD1 matches 7 bases. V shed 3 bases and J 0 bases; nucleotides not matched to a gene: 4. The CDR3 sequence is 15 residues long. CDR1 is SGDLS and CDR2 is YYNGEE in the germline V gene. The CDR3 DNA sequence: TGTGCCAGCAGCGCCGACAGGGTTAGCACAGATACGCAGTATTTT. It codes for CASSADRVSTDTQYF.

This clone has only one observation. The V gene is TRBV5-6, the J gene TRBJ1-1; D ambiguous. The CDR3 length is 13 residues. From germline, CDR1 is SGHDT and CDR2 YYEEEE. Trimming removed 4 bases from V and 1 base from J, with 8 bases in between. CDR3 sequence (DNA): TGTGCCAGCAGCCCAGACACGAACACTGAAGCTTTCTTT. Protein sequence: CASSPDTNTEAFF.

This chain joins TRBV7-9 and TRBJ1-1, with unresolved D. CDR3 length: 14 amino acids. Germline loops: CDR1 SEHNR, CDR2 FQNEAQ (reference sequence). V was shortened by 1 base and J by 2 bases, with 8 bases between the two germline ends. CDR3 loop: CASSLGLSNTEAFF. The CDR3 nucleotides read TGTGCCAGCAGCTTAGGACTTTCAAACACTGAAGCTTTCTTT. Drawing the rest from reference TRBV7-9 and TRBJ1-1, the complete variable domain is DTGVSQNPRHKITKRGQNVTFRCDPISEHNRLYWYRQTLGQGPEFLTYFQNEAQLEKSRLLSDRFSAERPKGSFSTLEIQRTEQGDSAMYLCASSLGLSNTEAFFGQGTRLTVV.